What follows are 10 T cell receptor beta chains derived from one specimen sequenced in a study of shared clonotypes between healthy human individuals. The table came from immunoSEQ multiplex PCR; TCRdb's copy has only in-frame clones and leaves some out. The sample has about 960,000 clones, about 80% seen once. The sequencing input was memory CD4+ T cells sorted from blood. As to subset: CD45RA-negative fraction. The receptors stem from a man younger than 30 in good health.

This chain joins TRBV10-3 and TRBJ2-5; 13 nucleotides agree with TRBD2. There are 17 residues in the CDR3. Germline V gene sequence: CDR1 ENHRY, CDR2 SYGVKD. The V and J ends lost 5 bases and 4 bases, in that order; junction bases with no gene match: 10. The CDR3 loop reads CAISNPTSGGWGETQYF. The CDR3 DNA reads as TGTGCCATCAGTAACCCGACTAGCGGGGGGTGGGGAGAGACCCAGTACTTC.

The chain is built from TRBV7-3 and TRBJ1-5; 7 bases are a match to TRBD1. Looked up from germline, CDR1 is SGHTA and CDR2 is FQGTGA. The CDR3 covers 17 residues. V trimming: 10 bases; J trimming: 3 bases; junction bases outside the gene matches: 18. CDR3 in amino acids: CATPGGCHHKYNQPQHF. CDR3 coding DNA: TGTGCCACTCCAGGGGGTTGCCACCACAAGTACAATCAGCCCCAGCATTTT.

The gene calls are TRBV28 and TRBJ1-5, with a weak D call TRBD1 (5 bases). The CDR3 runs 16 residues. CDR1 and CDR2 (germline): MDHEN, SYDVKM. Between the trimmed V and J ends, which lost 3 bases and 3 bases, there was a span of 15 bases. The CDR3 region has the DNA TGTGCCAGCAGTTTTTTGGTCGGGGGGATCAATCAGCCCCAGCATTTT. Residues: CASSFLVGGINQPQHF.

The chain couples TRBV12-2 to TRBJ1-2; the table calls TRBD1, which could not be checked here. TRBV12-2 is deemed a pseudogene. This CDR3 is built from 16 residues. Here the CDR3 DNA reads TGTGCAAGTCGCTTAGCGGTGCGACAGGGGAACTATGGCTACACCTTC. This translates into CASRLAVRQGNYGYTF.

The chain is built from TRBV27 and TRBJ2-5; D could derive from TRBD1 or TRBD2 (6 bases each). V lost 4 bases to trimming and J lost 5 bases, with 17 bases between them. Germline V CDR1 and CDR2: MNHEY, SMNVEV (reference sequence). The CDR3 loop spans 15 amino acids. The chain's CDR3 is CASSSYSWRGETQYF. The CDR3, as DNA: TGTGCCAGCAGTTCCTACTCGTGGAGGGGGGAGACCCAGTACTTC.

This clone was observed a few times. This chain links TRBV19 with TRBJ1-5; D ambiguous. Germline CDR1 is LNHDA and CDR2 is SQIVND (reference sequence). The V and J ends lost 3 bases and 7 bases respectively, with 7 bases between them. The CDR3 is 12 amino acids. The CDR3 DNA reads TGTGCCAGTAGTATGCTCGACCAGCCCCAGCATTTT. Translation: CASSMLDQPQHF.

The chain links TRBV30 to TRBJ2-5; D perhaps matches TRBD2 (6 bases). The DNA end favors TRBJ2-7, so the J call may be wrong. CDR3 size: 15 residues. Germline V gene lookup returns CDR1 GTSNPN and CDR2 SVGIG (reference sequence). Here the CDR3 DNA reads TGTGCCTGGAGCTACCCTAGACTAGGGGCCTACGAGCAGTACTTC. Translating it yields CAWSYPRLGAYEQYF.

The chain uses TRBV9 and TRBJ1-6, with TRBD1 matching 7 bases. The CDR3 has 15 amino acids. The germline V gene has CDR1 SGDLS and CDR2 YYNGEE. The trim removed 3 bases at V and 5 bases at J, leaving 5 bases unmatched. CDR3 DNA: TGTGCCAGCAGCGACCAGGGGGTCAATAATTCACCCCTCCACTTT. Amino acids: CASSDQGVNNSPLHF.

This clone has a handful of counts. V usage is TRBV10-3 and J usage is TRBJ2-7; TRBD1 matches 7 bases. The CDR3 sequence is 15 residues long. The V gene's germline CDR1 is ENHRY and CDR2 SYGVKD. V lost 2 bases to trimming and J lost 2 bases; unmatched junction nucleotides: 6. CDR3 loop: CAISERQGQTYEQYF. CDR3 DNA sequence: TGTGCCATCAGTGAGAGACAGGGTCAGACCTACGAGCAGTACTTC.

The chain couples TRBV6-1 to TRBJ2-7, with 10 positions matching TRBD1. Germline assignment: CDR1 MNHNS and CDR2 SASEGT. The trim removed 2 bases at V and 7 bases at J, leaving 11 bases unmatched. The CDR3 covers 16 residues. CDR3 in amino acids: CASSETGTGAVGEQYF. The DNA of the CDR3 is TGTGCCAGCAGTGAAACCGGGACAGGGGCGGTAGGGGAGCAGTACTTC.